This T cell receptor beta chain appears in the sequencing data of a study of T cells in Graves' hyperthyroidism and ophthalmopathy. Study-wide background: Peripheral blood was collected at initial diagnosis, before any treatment. Whole-study findings and limits: A model of 13 V-J pairs discriminated ophthalmopathy from stable hyperthyroidism. Blood also held most thyroid clonotypes expanded beyond 0.001.

The TCR beta CDR3 regions underwent amplification using RNA transcripts as the source. First-round RT-PCR targeting the TCR CDR3 was performed with the HTBI primer set. TCRdb recomputed calls from the multiplex PCR reads with MiXCR, one row per CDR3 protein. The data contain approximately 520,000 distinct CDR3 sequences, around a quarter of them singletons. Between the trimmed V and J ends, which lost 6 bases and 5 bases, there was a span of 22 bases. Per the germline V gene, CDR1 is DFQATT and CDR2 is SNEGSKA (reference sequence). The CDR3 extends over 15 amino acids. Exclusion of a patient resulted from uncontrolled infection, other autoimmune disease, pregnancy or lactation. A single count supports this clonotype. Antigen: not known.

The V call is TRBV20-1, the J call TRBJ2-5; no firm D call. Sequenced material: blood. This clonotype originated in a young woman with Graves' ophthalmopathy. DNA for the CDR3: TGCAGTGCGAACCCACGGGTTACTATTCGTGAGACCCAGTACTTC. This codes for CSANPRVTIRETQYF.